A selection of T cell receptor beta chains follows, all from one sample in a study of control samples from healthy donors and cancer patients. The table came from immunoSEQ multiplex PCR; TCRdb's copy has only in-frame clones and leaves some out. The data show approximately 150,000 clones, with more than 85% seen just once and 2% held by the top ten. Sequencing was carried out using blood. The receptors shown here come from a woman aged 40 to 50 in good health. CDR3s include the opening cysteine and the closing phenylalanine or tryptophan. A D gene is named only where the DNA matches it firmly. Rows may omit the clone size; those that give it use once, few, many or a size class.

CDR3,DNA,V,J,size,D
CASSLVGEATNEKLFF,TGCGCCAGCAGCTTGGTAGGGGAAGCGACTAATGAAAAACTGTTTTTT,TRBV5-1,TRBJ1-4,once,NA
CASSSQGANGYTF,TGTGCCAGCAGCTCCCAGGGGGCGAATGGCTACACCTTC,TRBV6-5,TRBJ1-2,NA,TRBD1
CASSQETWQNGYTF,TGTGCCAGCAGCCAAGAAACTTGGCAGAACGGCTACACCTTC,TRBV3-1/TRBV3-2,TRBJ1-2,NA,NA
CASSEDSWTEAFF,TGTGCCAGCAGTGAGGACAGTTGGACTGAAGCTTTCTTT,TRBV6-1,TRBJ1-1,NA,NA
CASSLTGVTDTQYF,TGCGCCAGCAGCTTGACAGGGGTCACAGATACGCAGTATTTT,TRBV5-1,TRBJ2-3,NA,TRBD1
CASSGGQGLNSPLHF,TGTGCCAGCAGCGGGGGACAGGGCCTAAATTCACCCCTCCACTTT,TRBV9,TRBJ1-6,NA,TRBD1
CASSHYTGELFF,TGCGCCAGCAGCCATTACACCGGGGAGCTGTTTTTT,TRBV4-1,TRBJ2-2,NA,NA
CASSPSPEYNEQFF,TGTGCCAGCTCACCGTCGCCCGAGTACAATGAGCAGTTCTTC,TRBV18,TRBJ2-1,NA,NA
CASSQVLGTSGSEQFF,TGTGCCAGCAGCCAAGTCCTGGGGACTAGCGGTAGCGAGCAGTTCTTC,TRBV4-2,TRBJ2-1,many,TRBD2
CASSSMGGGVGETQYF,TGTGCCAGCAGCTCCATGGGGGGCGGGGTTGGGGAGACCCAGTACTTC,TRBV5-4,TRBJ2-5,NA,NA
CASSQEQLTDTQYF,TGTGCCAGCAGCCAAGAACAACTCACAGATACGCAGTATTTT,TRBV14,TRBJ2-3,NA,NA
CASSMKFVYTPETQYF,TGTGCCAGTAGTATGAAGTTCGTCTATACCCCAGAAACCCAGTACTTC,TRBV19,TRBJ2-5,NA,NA
CASSSGQGSAGELFF,TGTGCCAGCAGCTCGGGACAGGGCTCAGCCGGGGAGCTGTTTTTT,TRBV11-3,TRBJ2-2,NA,TRBD1
CASSFSGNNMNTEAFF,TGTGCCAGCAGTTTTTCAGGGAACAACATGAACACTGAAGCTTTCTTT,TRBV9,TRBJ1-1,NA,NA
CASSQQESNTEAFF,TGTGCCAGCTCACAGCAGGAGTCTAACACTGAAGCTTTCTTT,TRBV18,TRBJ1-1,NA,NA
CSVRDTNTEAFF,TGCAGCGTCCGAGACACGAACACTGAAGCTTTCTTT,TRBV29-1,TRBJ1-1,few,NA
CASGQAALSYGYTF,TGTGCCAGCGGACAGGCCGCCCTTAGCTATGGCTACACCTTC,TRBV2,TRBJ1-2,NA,TRBD1
CASSPSGVADEQYF,TGTGCCAGCAGTCCATCGGGGGTGGCTGACGAGCAGTACTTC,TRBV7-9,TRBJ2-7,NA,NA
CASNAGTETF,TGCGCCAGCAACGCCGGCACTGAAACCTTC,TRBV10-1,TRBJ1-2,NA,NA
CASSLAGTDNEQFF,TGTGCCAGCAGCTTAGCCGGGACGGATAATGAGCAGTTCTTC,TRBV7-7,TRBJ2-1,NA,NA
CASSRGGSSPNYGYTF,TGTGCCAGCAGCCGGGGAGGGAGCAGCCCTAACTATGGCTACACCTTC,TRBV7-8,TRBJ1-2,NA,NA
CASSSTENTGELFF,TGTGCCAGCAGCTCCACAGAGAACACCGGGGAGCTGTTTTTT,TRBV6-5,TRBJ2-2,NA,NA
CASSLDRAGWYEQYF,TGTGCCAGCAGCTTAGATCGAGCGGGGTGGTACGAGCAGTACTTC,TRBV11-2,TRBJ2-7,NA,TRBD2
CASSERGFADGYTF,TGTGCCAGCAGTGAACGGGGGTTTGCCGATGGCTACACCTTC,TRBV6-1,TRBJ1-2,NA,NA
CASRYGVAGLYNEQFF,TGTGCCAGCAGGTACGGGGTAGCGGGGCTCTACAATGAGCAGTTCTTC,TRBV2,TRBJ2-1,NA,TRBD2
CASNHRDPGYTF,TGTGCCAGCAATCACAGGGATCCCGGCTACACCTTC,TRBV2,TRBJ1-2,NA,NA
CASSLGVFPDEQFF,TGCGCCAGCAGCTTGGGTGTCTTCCCGGATGAGCAGTTCTTC,TRBV5-1,TRBJ2-1,NA,NA
CASSCSNWAQYGYTF,TGTGCCAGCAGTTGCTCGAACTGGGCTCAATATGGCTACACCTTC,TRBV6-6,TRBJ1-2,NA,NA
CATVEGGGTEAFF,TGTGCCACGGTTGAGGGGGGCGGAACTGAAGCTTTCTTT,TRBV6-5,TRBJ1-1,NA,NA
CASSPGVLSSYNEQFF,TGTGCCAGCAGCCCCGGGGTACTGAGCTCCTACAATGAGCAGTTCTTC,TRBV7-8,TRBJ2-1,NA,NA
CASSPSTEAFF,TGTGCCAGCAGCCCTAGTACTGAAGCTTTCTTT,TRBV7-6,TRBJ1-1,NA,NA
CASIWQGETQYF,TGTGCCAGCATTTGGCAGGGAGAGACCCAGTACTTC,TRBV6-4,TRBJ2-5,NA,NA
CASSYRQGGTEAFF,TGTGCCAGCAGTTATCGACAGGGAGGAACTGAAGCTTTCTTT,TRBV6-2/TRBV6-3,TRBJ1-1,NA,TRBD1
CATAEMVTEAFF,TGTGCCACAGCTGAGATGGTCACTGAAGCTTTCTTT,TRBV6-5,TRBJ1-1,NA,NA
CASSLERGTYEQYF,TGTGCCAGCAGCTTGGAGCGGGGAACCTACGAGCAGTACTTC,TRBV5-4,TRBJ2-7,NA,TRBD2
CASSLDSARIDYTF,TGTGCCAGCAGCTTAGATAGTGCAAGGATCGACTACACCTTC,TRBV7-9,TRBJ1-2,NA,NA
CASSFDSYEQYF,TGTGCCAGCAGCTTTGATAGCTACGAGCAGTACTTC,TRBV5-6,TRBJ2-7,NA,NA
CASSYAPNQPQHF,TGTGCCAGCAGTTACGCGCCGAATCAGCCCCAGCATTTT,TRBV6-5,TRBJ1-5,NA,NA
CASRQGYGTEAFF,TGTGCCAGCAGACAGGGTTACGGCACTGAAGCTTTCTTT,TRBV6-5,TRBJ1-1,NA,NA
CASSPGQSSGNTIYF,TGTGCCAGCAGCCCGGGACAGAGCTCTGGAAACACCATATATTTT,TRBV5-5,TRBJ1-3,NA,TRBD1
CASSLEGGPFSYNEQFF,TGTGCCAGCAGCTTAGAGGGGGGCCCCTTCTCCTACAATGAGCAGTTCTTC,TRBV11-3,TRBJ2-1,NA,NA
CASSFSSGGDYEQYF,TGTGCCAGCAGTTTCTCAAGCGGGGGGGACTACGAGCAGTACTTC,TRBV28,TRBJ2-7,few,TRBD2
CASSLAAEGPLYGYTF,TGTGCCAGCAGTCTAGCTGCTGAGGGACCACTTTATGGCTACACCTTC,TRBV28,TRBJ1-2,NA,NA
CASGQGQLNYGYTF,TGTGCCAGCGGGCAGGGACAGCTTAACTATGGCTACACCTTC,TRBV6-5,TRBJ1-2,NA,TRBD1
CASSQVAGGDTGELFF,TGCGCCAGCAGCCAAGTGGCGGGGGGGGACACCGGGGAGCTGTTTTTT,TRBV4-1,TRBJ2-2,NA,TRBD2
CASFLDPGGTEAFF,TGCGCCAGCTTCCTGGACCCCGGAGGGACTGAAGCTTTCTTT,TRBV5-1,TRBJ1-1,NA,NA
CASSLMGVNTEAFF,TGTGCCAGCAGCTTGATGGGGGTTAACACTGAAGCTTTCTTT,TRBV5-4,TRBJ1-1,NA,NA
CATSRDDATNEKLFF,TGTGCCACCAGCAGAGATGACGCAACTAATGAAAAACTGTTTTTT,TRBV15,TRBJ1-4,NA,NA
CASSDGLAGSQDTQYF,TGCGCCAGCAGTGATGGACTAGCGGGTAGTCAAGATACGCAGTATTTT,TRBV10-2,TRBJ2-3,NA,TRBD2
CASSRDRGSNQPQHF,TGTGCCAGCAGCAGGGACAGGGGAAGCAATCAGCCCCAGCATTTT,TRBV6-5,TRBJ1-5,NA,TRBD1
CASSRGLYSPLHF,TGTGCCAGCAGCCGGGGACTTTATTCACCCCTCCACTTT,TRBV5-6,TRBJ1-6,once,NA